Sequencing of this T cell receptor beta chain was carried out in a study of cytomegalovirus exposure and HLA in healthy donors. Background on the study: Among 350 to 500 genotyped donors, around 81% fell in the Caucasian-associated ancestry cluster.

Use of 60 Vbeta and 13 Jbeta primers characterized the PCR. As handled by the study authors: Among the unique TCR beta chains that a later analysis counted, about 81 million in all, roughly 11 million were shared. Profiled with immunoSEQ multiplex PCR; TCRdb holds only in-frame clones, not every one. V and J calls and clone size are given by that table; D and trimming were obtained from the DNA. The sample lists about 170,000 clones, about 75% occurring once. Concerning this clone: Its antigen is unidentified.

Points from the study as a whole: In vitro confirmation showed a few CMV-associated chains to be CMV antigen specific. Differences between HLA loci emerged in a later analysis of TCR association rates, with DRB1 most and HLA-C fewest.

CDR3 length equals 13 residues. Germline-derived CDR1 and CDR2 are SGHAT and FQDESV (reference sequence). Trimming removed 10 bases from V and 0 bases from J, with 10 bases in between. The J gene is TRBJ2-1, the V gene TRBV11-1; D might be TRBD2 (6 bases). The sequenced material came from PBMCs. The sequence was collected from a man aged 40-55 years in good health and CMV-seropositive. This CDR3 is CATELASYNEQFF. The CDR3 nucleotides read TGTGCCACGGAACTAGCCTCCTACAATGAGCAGTTCTTC. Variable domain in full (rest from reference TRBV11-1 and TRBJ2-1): EAEVAQSPRYKITEKSQAVAFWCDPISGHATLYWYRQILGQGPELLVQFQDESVVDDSQLPKDRFSAERLKGVDSTLKIQPAELGDSAMYLCATELASYNEQFFGPGTRLTVL.